This T cell receptor beta chain derives from a study of blood T cells in healthy people across ages (dated by TCRdb to about 2015). Context from the whole study: In model experiments, template switching captured about one uniquely barcoded TCR beta cDNA molecule for every two T cells. The study measured age-related changes in TCR beta repertoire diversity using deep sequencing normalized with unique cDNA molecular identifiers. The donors were split into four age groups: young (average around 16 years), middle-aged (around 40), aged (roughly 60) and long-lived (over 75). To avoid experimental bias, donors of different ages were spread randomly across the sequencing lanes. The study analyzed two additional independent replicas of 1 million unique cDNA reads from the same blood draw for two donors, one aged 18 to 30 and one aged 80 or older.

The donors were roughly 40 Caucasian individuals from Russia, aged 6 to 90 years, who were systemically healthy. Each donor gave around 9.9 milliliters of peripheral blood, collected into EDTA-treated Vacutainer tubes. Ficoll-Paque density-gradient centrifugation was used to isolate PBMCs, with at least 6 million obtained per sample. Total RNA, at least 5.5 micrograms per sample, was extracted from PBMCs with Trizol reagent. For every donor, an aliquot of PBMCs went through flow cytometry to measure the percentages of naive CD45RAhigh/CD27high T cells. V is cut by 2 bases and J by 11 bases, and the space between the germline ends is 12 bases. Including cysteine and phenylalanine, the CDR3 has 11 amino acids. Only the CDR3 part of the read is kept: 33 bases, read in frame from the first base. The germline V gene provides CDR1 SQVTM and CDR2 ANQGSEA. About this clonotype: No cognate antigen has been identified for it. No much larger clonotype is one base removed from it; base qualities were not supplied.

The protocol used for the library was 5' RACE. A second PCR of about 6 to 12 cycles was run with a J-beta primer mix and a sample-barcoded 5' primer. A template-switch 5' adaptor carrying 12 random nucleotides introduced a unique molecular identifier onto each TCR beta cDNA molecule. Each sample yielded at least 2.5 million CDR3-containing paired-end reads. First-strand cDNA synthesis was performed from all RNA using the Mint cDNA synthesis kit, with priming by a TRBC-specific oligonucleotide. All cDNA was treated with uracil-DNA glycosylase and then went through a first 18-cycle PCR with the universal primers M1SS and BC2_uni_R. Concerning the study's data processing: For normalization, 1 million high-quality reads, each with a distinct molecular identifier, were randomly selected from each sample. Instead of being binned into consensus sequences, reads that shared molecular identifiers were thrown out. MiTCR, set to a Q25 quality threshold and the strictest error-elimination algorithm, was used for CDR3 identification, clonotype clustering and error correction. A nonparametric unseen species model with Euler transformation was used to estimate lower-bound total TCR beta diversity. In TCRdb, the public reads were trimmed at Q25 with fastp and aligned with MiXCR, with productive beta chains retained. Every CDR3 protein is listed once, alongside the most common genes and DNA of its rows. The authors' filters were not applied to this entry. For this sample there are around 1,800,000 distinct CDR3 sequences; around 40% appear just once. Approximately 22% of the sample lies in the top ten.

The full study reports these points: The percentage of naive T cells measured by flow cytometry correlated strongly with observed TCR beta diversity. Estimates of total diversity from one million sequenced T cells were regarded as lower bounds and underestimates. Because profiling used bulk unsorted PBMCs, naive and antigen-experienced compartments could not be compared conclusively. The long-lived group showed more naive CD4+ T cells, fewer expanded clones and increased TCR diversity than the aged group, suggesting age selection. As age increased, observed TCR beta diversity per million T cells dropped in a roughly linear way, and a significant reduction was already evident by age about 36. The CMV infection status of donors was not known, potentially confounding age-related changes in expanded clonotypes.

The sequencing sample was made of blood. The V gene is TRBV29-1 and the J gene is TRBJ2-5; a weak D assignment points to TRBD2 (5 bases agree). This TCR was sampled from a human donor in good health. The CDR3 in this case is CSVETSEVQYF. The sequenced DNA is TGCAGCGTTGAAACGTCGGAGGTGCAGTACTTC.